These 22 T cell receptor beta chains were sequenced from one sample in a study of vaccination effects on CD4 cells after COVID-19. These TCRs are of unknown antigen specificity. Viral peptide pools were used in the ViraFEST assay to expand antigen-specific CD4+ T cells, and sequencing came afterward. Following an approximately ten-day culture, CD4+ T cells were purified. Each person got two doses of an mRNA SARS-CoV-2 vaccine, BNT162b2 or mRNA-1273. Here immunoSEQ multiplex PCR was the method, and the copy in TCRdb shows in-frame clones only, minus some. This repertoire shows over 50,000 clones, more than 70% found once; its top ten account for around 1.2%. Sequences were derived from CD4+ T cells from PBMCs cultured with HCoV-229E spike peptides, sampled after COVID-19 vaccination. The source of these receptors is a human donor who received a COVID-19 vaccine.

The V call is TRBV5-1, the J call TRBJ2-5; tentative D call: TRBD1 (6 bases). This CDR3 contains 16 residues. V was cut by 3 bases and J by 4 bases, with 19 bases left in between. Germline V lookup: CDR1 SGHRS, CDR2 YFSETQ. The CDR3 DNA reads as TGCGCCAGCAGCTGGGTTGGCAGGGGTCGGTTAGAGACCCAGTACTTC. Protein product: CASSWVGRGRLETQYF.

This clone was seen more than once but under ten times. The J gene is TRBJ2-2, the V gene TRBV5-5; TRBD1 is a possible D gene (6 bases). The V and J ends lost 2 bases and 7 bases respectively, with 15 bases between them. The CDR3 runs 15 residues. Per germline, CDR1 SGHKS and CDR2 YYEKEE (reference sequence). The CDR3 sequence: CASSLVQGVIGELFF. In nucleotides, the CDR3 is TGTGCCAGCAGCTTAGTACAGGGCGTAATCGGGGAGCTGTTTTTT.

The CDR3 spells CASSLVTGVEKLFF. Written as DNA, the CDR3 is TGCGCCAGCAGCTTGGTTACAGGGGTTGAAAAACTGTTTTTT. This chain connects TRBV5-1 to TRBJ1-4; the match to TRBD1 covers 7 bases. V lost 0 bases, J lost 7 bases, and 3 bases stayed unmatched. This CDR3 is built from 14 residues. Germline V lookup: CDR1 SGHRS, CDR2 YFSETQ.

This clone turned up a few times. This chain links TRBV6-5 with TRBJ1-1; TRBD1 is a possible D gene (6 bases). Germline V CDR1 and CDR2: MNHEY, SVGAGI. CDR3 length equals 15 residues. Trimming took 5 bases from V and 4 from J, leaving 17 bases between them. The DNA for the CDR3 is TGTGCCAGCAGTCGCCTTACCAGGGGAGGCACTGAAGCTTTCTTT. The encoded protein is CASSRLTRGGTEAFF.

The chain recombines TRBV18 with TRBJ2-7; D is unclear. Trimming removed 1 base from V and 4 bases from J, with 8 bases in between. The length of the CDR3 is 13 residues. CDR1 and CDR2 from the germline V gene are KGHSH and LQKENI. CDR3 coding DNA: TGTGCCAGCTCACCACTATACAGATACGAGCAGTACGTC. Translated, it gives CASSPLYRYEQYV.

The chain links TRBV25-1 to TRBJ2-7; 7 nucleotides line up with TRBD1. Germline V gene sequence: CDR1 MGHDK, CDR2 SYGVNS. The ends lost 6 bases at V and 2 bases at J; junction bases unmatched: 7. This CDR3 contains 14 residues. CDR3 amino acids: CASRPGQITYEQYV. The CDR3 DNA reads as TGTGCCAGCAGGCCGGGACAGATTACCTACGAGCAGTACGTC.

The genes are TRBV10-1 and TRBJ2-1; D may match TRBD1 or TRBD2 (5 bases each). Germline CDR1 is WNHNN and CDR2 is SYGVQD (reference sequence). CDR3 length equals 15 residues. The V end lost 0 bases, the J end lost 7 bases, and 13 bases lay between the germline ends. CDR3 bases: TGCGCCAGCAGTGAGTCGACGGGATGGGGGAATGAGCAGTTCTTC. Its protein is CASSESTGWGNEQFF.

The chain carries TRBV5-1 and TRBJ2-7; the D call may be TRBD1 or TRBD2 (6 bases each). The germline V gene has CDR1 SGHRS and CDR2 YFSETQ. Trimming removed 2 bases at V and 7 bases at J, with 19 bases between. The length of the CDR3 is 15 residues. CDR3 coding DNA: TGCGCCAGCAGCTTATTCGGGGGCTCCGGAGATGAGCAGTACGTC. It is translated as CASSLFGGSGDEQYV.

This chain connects TRBV6-5 to TRBJ1-2, with D hard to call. Germline V gene lookup returns CDR1 MNHEY and CDR2 SVGAGI. V lost 5 bases and J 4 bases, leaving 5 bases between the germline ends. The CDR3 sequence is 11 residues long. The CDR3 coding sequence is TGTGCCAGCAGTAATGGCTATGGCTACACCTTC. Protein: CASSNGYGYTF.

The CDR3 nucleotides are TGCAGCGCCGTGCGGCTCCAAGAGACCCAGTACTTC. Translated: CSAVRLQETQYF. V and J are TRBV29-1 and TRBJ2-5; D remains ambiguous. The germline gives CDR1 SQVTM, CDR2 ANQGSEA. CDR3 length: 12 residues. Trimming cost V 7 bases and J 1 base, with 10 bases left between them. The entire variable domain, with the rest obtained from reference TRBV29-1 and TRBJ2-5, is as follows: SAVISQKPSRDICQRGTSLTIQCQVDSQVTMMFWYRQQPGQSLTLIATANQGSEATYESGFVIDKFPISRPNLTFSTLTVSNMSPEDSSIYLCSAVRLQETQYFGPGTRLLVL.

This chain links TRBV11-3 with TRBJ2-5; 13 bases are shared with TRBD2. This CDR3 has 16 amino acids. In germline, CDR1 is SGHNT, CDR2 YENEEA. V lost 4 bases, J lost 1 base, and 3 bases stayed unmatched. The CDR3 spells CASSSRLAGGQETQYF. As DNA, the CDR3 is TGTGCCAGCAGCTCGCGACTAGCGGGGGGCCAAGAGACCCAGTACTTC.

The CDR3 coding sequence is TGTGCCTGGAGTGTTTCCGGGTTACCCTACAATGAGCAGTTCTTC. Residues: CAWSVSGLPYNEQFF. The rearrangement joins TRBV30 to TRBJ2-1, with D unresolved. The CDR3 loop spans 15 amino acids. Trimming stripped 0 bases from V and 2 bases from J, with 11 bases between. From germline, CDR1 is GTSNPN and CDR2 SVGIG (reference sequence). The variable domain in full, with the rest retrieved from reference TRBV30 and TRBJ2-1, is SQTIHQWPATLVQPVGSPLSLECTVEGTSNPNLYWYRQAAGRGLQLLFYSVGIGQISSEVPQNLSASRPQDRQFILSSKKLLLSDSGFYLCAWSVSGLPYNEQFFGPGTRLTVL.

J is TRBJ1-3 and V is TRBV9; the D is unclear. The length of the CDR3 is 16 residues. In germline, CDR1 is SGDLS, CDR2 YYNGEE. Trimming took off 0 bases at V and 2 bases at J, with 12 bases between the two ends. This CDR3 reads CASSVELRTTGNTIYF. CDR3 nucleotide sequence: TGTGCCAGCAGCGTAGAACTGAGGACCACTGGAAACACCATATATTTT.

The chain joins TRBV6-5 to TRBJ1-1; D is unresolved. Trimming stripped 3 bases from V and 5 bases from J, with 4 bases between. Germline V gives CDR1 MNHEY, CDR2 SVGAGI. This CDR3 is 11 amino acids long. The chain's CDR3 is CASSYGTEAFF. The CDR3 DNA reads as TGTGCCAGCAGTTATGGAACTGAAGCTTTCTTT.

This clone was seen once. V and J are TRBV6-5 and TRBJ2-3, with unresolved D. V was clipped by 9 bases and J by 1 base, with 14 bases between them. The CDR3 loop spans 14 amino acids. Per the germline V gene, CDR1 is MNHEY and CDR2 is SVGAGI. DNA for the CDR3: TGTGCCAGTTCAAATGTGGGCGGCACAGATACGCAGTATTTT. As protein: CASSNVGGTDTQYF.

The V call is TRBV19, the J call TRBJ2-1, with TRBD2 as a possible D gene (5 bases). Germline V gene lookup returns CDR1 LNHDA and CDR2 SQIVND (reference sequence). There are 15 residues in the CDR3. Trimming left V 4 bases short and J 0 bases short, with 10 bases between. The CDR3 here is CASSNDYLSYNEQFF. The CDR3 DNA follows: TGTGCCAGTAGTAACGACTACCTCTCCTACAATGAGCAGTTCTTC.

This rearrangement joins TRBV7-2 to TRBJ1-5, with 7 bases that match TRBD1. The J segment lost 3 bases and the V segment lost 4 bases, leaving 6 bases of the junction unmatched. The CDR3 runs 15 residues. The germline gives CDR1 SGHTA, CDR2 FQGNSA. The CDR3 is CASSSHGTDNQPQHF. In DNA form, the CDR3 reads TGTGCCAGCAGCTCGCACGGGACAGACAATCAGCCCCAGCATTTT.

The genes are TRBV20-1 and TRBJ1-6, with a weak D call TRBD1 (5 bases). V was trimmed by 3 bases and J by 8 bases, leaving 11 bases between them. Germline-derived CDR1 and CDR2 are DFQATT and SNEGSKA (reference sequence). CDR3 size: 13 residues. The CDR3 DNA is TGCAGTGCTAGTGGGGGAGTAGATTCACCCCTCCACTTT. Translation: CSASGGVDSPLHF.

This chain uses TRBV5-4 with TRBJ1-1; no reliable D call. V lost 5 bases, J lost 2 bases, and 10 bases lay in between. CDR1 is SGHNT, CDR2 YYREEE, per germline (reference sequence). The CDR3 extends over 13 amino acids. The CDR3 region has the DNA TGTGCCAGCAGGTCTTTAGCAAACACTGAAGCTTTCTTT. It is translated as CASRSLANTEAFF.

The V and J genes are TRBV18 and TRBJ1-5, with D uncertain. The V gene lost 4 bases and the J gene lost 3 bases, with 16 bases spanning the gap. This CDR3 region has 16 residues. Germline V gene lookup returns CDR1 KGHSH and CDR2 LQKENI. CDR3 residues: CASSLTQGALNQPQHF. The CDR3 bases are TGTGCCAGCTCACTCACTCAAGGAGCCCTCAATCAGCCCCAGCATTTT.

J is TRBJ1-3 and V is TRBV5-1; a possible D gene is TRBD1 (6 bases). Germline V gives CDR1 SGHRS, CDR2 YFSETQ. V lost 6 bases and J lost 0, with 10 bases in between. CDR3 length: 14 amino acids. The CDR3, as DNA: TGCGCCAGCACCGAGGGGGGCTCTGGAAACACCATATATTTT. Encoded protein: CASTEGGSGNTIYF.

This clone was counted once. The chain is built from TRBV6-5 and TRBJ1-3; D gene ambiguous. V was cut by 6 bases and J by 4 bases, with 7 bases left in between. Per the germline V gene, CDR1 is MNHEY and CDR2 is SVGAGI. The CDR3 runs 12 residues. CDR3 in amino acids: CASRAGGNTIYF. The DNA of the CDR3 is TGTGCCAGCAGGGCAGGAGGAAACACCATATATTTT.